These 32 T cell receptor beta chains share one sample of origin, sequenced in a study of blood T cell repertoires in COVID-19. Data came from immunoSEQ multiplex PCR; TCRdb stores just in-frame clones and leaves some out. In the table there are about 370,000 clones, approximately 92% of which are singletons. Specimen: PBMCs or T cells enriched from blood (not recorded which). The receptors come from a young man who had recovered from COVID-19.

The chain recombines TRBV28 with TRBJ1-5, with 8 bases that match TRBD1. V lost 6 bases to trimming and J lost 2 bases; unmatched junction nucleotides: 6. The CDR3 is 15 amino acids. Germline lookup yields CDR1 MDHEN and CDR2 SYDVKM. The CDR3 protein is CASSPRQGRNQPQHF. CDR3 DNA sequence: TGTGCCAGCAGCCCAAGACAGGGGCGCAATCAGCCCCAGCATTTT.

The chain recombines TRBV5-1 with TRBJ2-1; perhaps TRBD1 as D (5 bases). Germline CDR1 is SGHRS and CDR2 is YFSETQ. V lost 2 bases and J lost 2, with 11 bases in between. The CDR3 runs to 15 residues. The CDR3 nucleotides read TGCGCCAGCAGCTTTGGTCAGGGCACCTACAATGAGCAGTTCTTC. It encodes CASSFGQGTYNEQFF.

In this sample, this clone turned up a few times. This rearrangement joins TRBV27 to TRBJ1-2, with TRBD1 matching 10 bases. CDR1 is MNHEY and CDR2 is SMNVEV in the germline V gene (reference sequence). The CDR3 contains 14 residues. Trimming took 3 bases from V and 8 from J; bases not matched to a gene: 6. The CDR3 loop reads CASSLSGTGVGYTF. CDR3 coding DNA: TGTGCCAGCAGTTTGTCCGGGACAGGGGTCGGCTACACCTTC.

The gene calls are TRBV5-1 and TRBJ2-7, with 7 bases fitting TRBD1. Germline values: CDR1 SGHRS, CDR2 YFSETQ. Unmatched junction bases numbered 8, after V lost 4 bases and J lost 4 bases. This CDR3 is built from 14 residues. CDR3 region: CASSLGQRHYEQYF. Written as DNA, the CDR3 is TGCGCCAGCAGCCTGGGACAGAGACATTACGAGCAGTACTTC. Filled out from reference TRBV5-1 and TRBJ2-7, the complete variable domain reads KAGVTQTPRYLIKTRGQQVTLSCSPISGHRSVSWYQQTPGQGLQFLFEYFSETQRNKGNFPGRFSGRQFSNSRSEMNVSTLELGDSALYLCASSLGQRHYEQYFGPGTRLTVT.

The gene calls are TRBV29-1 and TRBJ2-3; a weak D match, TRBD1 (5 bases). CDR3 length: 16 residues. Germline CDR1 SQVTM, CDR2 ANQGSEA. The V end lost 0 bases, the J end lost 2 bases, and 15 bases lay between the germline ends. The CDR3 coding sequence is TGCAGCGTTGAAGATCGATTTCAGGGAACCACAGATACGCAGTATTTT. Its protein product is CSVEDRFQGTTDTQYF.

The CDR3 DNA is TGTGCCAGCAGCTTACGTCCCCCGACGACTAGCGGGAACAACGAGCAGTACTTC. As protein: CASSLRPPTTSGNNEQYF. The chain couples TRBV7-2 to TRBJ2-7; 11 nucleotides match TRBD2. V shed 2 bases and J 5 bases; nucleotides not matched to a gene: 14. CDR1 and CDR2 from the germline V gene are SGHTA and FQGNSA. The CDR3 loop spans 18 amino acids.

The chain links TRBV7-9 to TRBJ2-1; 10 positions agree with TRBD1. Germline V gene data show CDR1 as SEHNR and CDR2 as FQNEAQ (reference sequence). This CDR3 contains 15 residues. Trimming at V came to 5 bases and at J to 3 bases, leaving 4 bases not matched to a gene. The CDR3 protein is CASSETGGFYNEQFF. The CDR3 region has the DNA TGTGCCAGCAGCGAGACAGGGGGCTTCTACAATGAGCAGTTCTTC.

This clone was recorded once. The DNA of the CDR3 is TGTGCCAGCCGAGGGGGTTCCTATAATTCACCCCTCCACTTT. Encoded protein: CASRGGSYNSPLHF. The chain couples TRBV6-5 to TRBJ1-6; weak D call: TRBD1 (6 bases). With 8 bases removed from V and 1 base from J, the gap between germline ends came to 9 bases. The CDR3 is 14 residues long. Germline CDR1 is MNHEY and CDR2 is SVGAGI.

The chain uses TRBV19 and TRBJ1-2, with D perhaps TRBD1 (5 bases). Germline CDR1 is LNHDA and CDR2 is SQIVND (reference sequence). This CDR3 contains 14 residues. The V gene lost 6 bases and the J gene lost 2 bases, with 13 bases spanning the gap. In DNA form, the CDR3 reads TGTGCCAGTAGGGGACGGGAGTTCAACTATGGCTACACCTTC. Encoded protein: CASRGREFNYGYTF.

The V gene is TRBV12-2, the J gene TRBJ1-1. TRBV12-2 represents a pseudogene. The CDR3 runs to 14 residues. CDR3 coding DNA: TGTGCAAGTCGCCACCGGCGGGGGCTCACTGAAGCTTTCTTT. It translates to CASRHRRGLTEAFF.

This clone has only one observation. V and J are TRBV7-9 and TRBJ1-2; a possible D gene is TRBD1 (5 bases). The CDR3 spans 14 residues. CDR1 is SEHNR, CDR2 FQNEAQ, per germline (reference sequence). The V end lost 4 bases, the J end lost 8 bases, and 17 bases lay between the germline ends. Written as DNA, the CDR3 is TGTGCCAGCAGCTCATCCCAGGGAAGGTGGGGCTACACCTTC. Protein product: CASSSSQGRWGYTF.

The V gene is TRBV5-1, the J gene TRBJ2-1; D remains unclear. The V end lost 2 bases, the J end lost 4 bases, and 10 bases lay between the germline ends. The germline gives CDR1 SGHRS, CDR2 YFSETQ. This CDR3 spans 14 amino acids. CDR3 in amino acids: CASSFLEPYNEQFF. CDR3 in DNA: TGCGCCAGCAGCTTTCTAGAGCCTTACAATGAGCAGTTCTTC.

This clone has only one observation. This chain connects TRBV5-1 to TRBJ2-3; weak D call: TRBD2 (7 bases). Germline assignment: CDR1 SGHRS and CDR2 YFSETQ. Trimming took 2 bases from V and 1 from J, leaving 14 bases between them. CDR3 size: 16 residues. CDR3 loop: CASSLLSRGRTDTQYF. CDR3 nucleotides: TGCGCCAGCAGCTTACTTTCGCGGGGGCGCACAGATACGCAGTATTTT.

The V and J genes are TRBV5-4 and TRBJ2-3; the match to TRBD2 covers 12 bases. The trim removed 4 bases at V and 6 bases at J, leaving 9 bases unmatched. Germline CDR1 reads SGHNT; CDR2 reads YYREEE (reference sequence). This CDR3 is 16 amino acids long. CDR3 residues: CASSPRLAGASDTQYF. CDR3 DNA: TGTGCCAGCAGCCCGAGACTAGCGGGAGCGTCCGATACGCAGTATTTT.

The chain links TRBV3-1 (or the pseudogene TRBV3-2) to TRBJ1-1; no definite D call. The CDR3 is 14 residues long. The germline V and J ends were trimmed by 1 base and 0 bases, with 6 bases remaining between them. Germline values: CDR1 LGHDT, CDR2 YNNKEL (reference sequence). CDR3 sequence: CASSQARVNTEAFF. In nucleotides, the CDR3 is TGTGCCAGCAGCCAAGCAAGAGTGAACACTGAAGCTTTCTTT.

This chain uses TRBV27 with TRBJ1-1; D unresolved. The CDR3 extends over 12 amino acids. V was cut by 5 bases and J by 11 bases, with 15 bases left in between. Per the germline V gene, CDR1 is MNHEY and CDR2 is SMNVEV (reference sequence). The DNA for the CDR3 is TGTGCCAGCAGTCCCCGGGCGGGAGGCGCTTTCTTT. It codes for CASSPRAGGAFF.

The rearrangement links TRBV7-9 to TRBJ2-1; D gene uncertain. The V end was cut by 4 bases, the J end by 6 bases, with 7 bases between. The CDR3 contains 12 residues. Germline-derived CDR1 and CDR2 are SEHNR and FQNEAQ (reference sequence). CDR3 protein: CASSSHSNEQFF. The CDR3 DNA reads as TGTGCCAGCAGCTCCCATTCCAATGAGCAGTTCTTC.

This chain connects TRBV29-1 to TRBJ2-1, with D tentatively TRBD1 (5 bases). The V end lost 2 bases, the J end lost 8 bases, and 16 bases lay between the germline ends. The germline CDR1 and CDR2 sequences are SQVTM and ANQGSEA. CDR3 size: 14 residues. CDR3 in amino acids: CSVETQGAVDEQFF. The CDR3 nucleotides are TGCAGCGTTGAAACCCAGGGCGCGGTAGATGAGCAGTTCTTC.

This clone was picked up a small number of times. V usage is TRBV24-1 and J usage is TRBJ2-2; 11 bases are a match to TRBD1. The CDR3 covers 18 residues. Germline CDR1 and CDR2: KGHDR and SFDVKD. J gave up 1 base and V 2 bases, and 5 bases lay outside the gene matches. The CDR3: CATSDSRTGGLNTGELFF. CDR3 coding DNA: TGTGCCACCAGTGATTCGAGGACAGGGGGCCTGAACACCGGGGAGCTGTTTTTT.

The gene calls are TRBV27 and TRBJ2-1, with a possible D match to TRBD1 (5 bases). The CDR3 extends over 15 amino acids. Germline CDR1 MNHEY, CDR2 SMNVEV (reference sequence). The V end was cut by 3 bases, the J end by 8 bases, with 17 bases between. The DNA of the CDR3 is TGTGCCAGCAGTTTGGGGCAGGGTGAATTGGATGAGCAGTTCTTC. The encoded protein is CASSLGQGELDEQFF.

The V gene is TRBV7-2, the J gene TRBJ1-2; a weak D match, TRBD1 (5 bases). V gave up 0 bases and J gave up 1 base, with 9 bases separating them. This CDR3 has 15 amino acids. CDR1 is SGHTA, CDR2 FQGNSA, per germline. CDR3 nucleotides: TGTGCCAGCAGCTTAGCGGTGCAGGGTAACTATGGCTACACCTTC. Translation: CASSLAVQGNYGYTF.

The chain couples TRBV7-7 to TRBJ2-1; 11 nucleotides match TRBD1. The CDR3 sequence is 17 residues long. From germline, CDR1 is SSHAT and CDR2 FNYEAQ (reference sequence). V gave up 5 bases and J gave up 6 bases; unmatched junction bases: 12. This chain's CDR3 is CASSKGVGQGAFNEQFF. The CDR3 region has the DNA TGTGCCAGCAGCAAGGGGGTTGGACAGGGGGCTTTCAATGAGCAGTTCTTC.

The genes are TRBV3-1 (or the pseudogene TRBV3-2) and TRBJ2-4; TRBD2 is a possible D gene (5 bases). The CDR3 has 12 amino acids. The germline V and J ends were trimmed by 0 bases and 13 bases, with 10 bases remaining between them. The germline V gene has CDR1 LGHDT and CDR2 YNNKEL (reference sequence). CDR3 sequence (DNA): TGTGCCAGCAGCCAAGATCGGACTCTACAGTACTTC. As protein: CASSQDRTLQYF.

The gene calls are TRBV14 and TRBJ2-1; 9 bases are shared with TRBD2. This CDR3 comprises 16 residues. J lost 2 bases, V lost 4 bases, and 6 bases had no gene match. Germline CDR1 is SGHDN and CDR2 is FVKESK. The CDR3 DNA reads TGTGCCAGCAGCCGGTATAGCGGGAGACCCTACAATGAGCAGTTCTTC. This gives the protein CASSRYSGRPYNEQFF.

The rearrangement links TRBV19 to TRBJ1-1, with 9 bases that match TRBD1. J gave up 1 base and V 5 bases, and 5 bases lay outside the gene matches. The germline gives CDR1 LNHDA, CDR2 SQIVND (reference sequence). This CDR3 is 15 amino acids long. CDR3 DNA: TGTGCCAGTAGTCCATCGACAGGGGGGAACACTGAAGCTTTCTTT. It yields the protein CASSPSTGGNTEAFF.

The V and J genes are TRBV19 and TRBJ1-6; 7 bases align to TRBD1. V shed 4 bases, J shed 7 bases, and the junction held 13 bases outside the gene matches. Germline CDR1 reads LNHDA; CDR2 reads SQIVND (reference sequence). CDR3 size: 17 residues. CDR3 coding DNA: TGTGCCAGTAGTACTCCACAGGGGAGAGTATTCAATTCACCCCTCCACTTT. As protein: CASSTPQGRVFNSPLHF.

The chain uses TRBV5-1 and TRBJ2-5, with TRBD2 matching 9 bases. CDR3 size: 15 residues. Looked up from germline, CDR1 is SGHRS and CDR2 is YFSETQ. The V and J ends lost 4 bases and 4 bases, in that order; junction bases with no gene match: 8. The CDR3 loop is CASSPGSGGPETQYF. The CDR3 DNA sequence: TGCGCCAGCAGCCCGGGCAGCGGGGGGCCAGAGACCCAGTACTTC.

The chain carries TRBV4-1 and TRBJ2-3, with D uncertain. V was cut by 1 base and J by 5 bases, with 13 bases left in between. The CDR3 is 15 amino acids. CDR1 and CDR2 (germline): MGHRA, YSYEKL. Here the CDR3 DNA reads TGCGCCAGCAGCCAAGGCCCTAAGACGGGAGATACGCAGTATTTT. It codes for CASSQGPKTGDTQYF.

The rearrangement links TRBV5-6 to TRBJ2-3; 9 bases line up with TRBD1. The CDR3 totals 16 residues. Trimming took 2 bases from V and 2 from J; bases not matched to a gene: 6. Germline V gives CDR1 SGHDT, CDR2 YYEEEE. The CDR3, as DNA: TGTGCCAGCAGCTTTACAGGGGGCTGGGTCACAGATACGCAGTATTTT. This codes for CASSFTGGWVTDTQYF.

The gene calls are TRBV9 and TRBJ1-2; tentative D call: TRBD1 (5 bases). Germline loops: CDR1 SGDLS, CDR2 YYNGEE. V was pared by 0 bases and J by 6 bases, with 18 bases between. CDR3 size: 16 residues. The CDR3 DNA is TGTGCCAGCAGCGTAGACGGGGGGTCACGAGTAGATGGCTACACCTTC. It translates to CASSVDGGSRVDGYTF.

The V and J genes are TRBV3-1 (or the pseudogene TRBV3-2) and TRBJ1-6; D is undetermined. The germline V gene has CDR1 LGHDT and CDR2 YNNKEL (reference sequence). The CDR3 runs to 13 residues. V dropped 5 bases and J dropped 10 bases, with 12 bases sitting between them. The CDR3 region is CASSLGRGSPLHF. The DNA of the CDR3 is TGTGCCAGCAGCTTAGGTAGAGGGTCACCCCTCCACTTT.

The V gene is TRBV7-8, the J gene TRBJ2-7; TRBD2 might be the D (5 bases). Germline CDR1 reads SGHVS; CDR2 reads FQNEAQ. With 3 bases removed from V and 7 bases from J, the gap between germline ends came to 19 bases. The CDR3 runs to 15 residues. CDR3 DNA sequence: TGTGCCAGCAGCTTGTCGGGTCCTACTTCGGGGGAGCAGTACTTC. Translation gives CASSLSGPTSGEQYF.